This section outlines one TCR beta chain sequence together with its context. Original analysis: Estimates of nucleated cell counts were drawn from the amplification of reference gene primers. Here immunoSEQ multiplex PCR was the method, and the copy in TCRdb shows in-frame clones only, minus some. V and J calls plus clone size are reproduced from that table; the DNA served to infer D and trimming. Counted here are under 250,000 clones, roughly four fifths occurring once; the ten biggest clones make up around 4.7%. These data originate in a study of blood T cell repertoires in COVID-19. The wider study: Spain, Italy and the United States supplied samples that represented acute and convalescent COVID-19. The cDNA or gDNA used as material had been derived from T cells, B-cell-depleted T cells, or PBMCs.

The V gene end was trimmed by 6 bases and the J gene end by 0 bases; junction bases not matched to a gene: 5. The CDR3 sequence is 15 residues long. CDR1 and CDR2 from the germline V gene are KGHSH and LQKENI. The sample comprised peripheral blood. The sequence was collected from a woman in her 70s with acute or convalescent COVID-19. The chain carries TRBV18 and TRBJ2-4; 7 nucleotides align to TRBD1. CDR3 DNA: TGTGCCAGCTCGTCGGGACAGTTAGCCAAAAACATTCAGTACTTC. Its translation: CASSSGQLAKNIQYF.